One sample yielded the 15 T cell receptor beta chains listed below, sequenced in a study of preoperative IRX-2 immunotherapy in early breast cancer (dated by TCRdb to between 2018 and 2021). The sample's treatment or condition, from its label and the paper: preoperative locoregional IRX-2 cytokine immunotherapy. Library preparation employed the immunoSEQ multiplex PCR assay. Imported from immuneACCESS, the table was reduced by TCRdb to in-frame sequences with V and J called. These copies leave out some clones; in studies compared against another copy, an unresolved V gene accounts for under half, and the cause of the remainder is not known. The table for this sample lists 39,000 or so clones; around 77% of them were counted only once. The top ten clones comprise 1.2% of the sample. The sequenced sample was tumor tissue, obtained after IRX-2 immunotherapy. The receptors derive from a human donor with breast cancer.

The chain employs TRBV23-1 and TRBJ2-1, with D uncertain. TRBV23-1 is labeled an ORF, and its function is uncertain. The CDR3 has 13 amino acids. V lost 6 bases, J lost 0 bases, and 6 bases lay in between. DNA for the CDR3: TGCGCCAGCAGCTCCGGCTCCTACAATGAGCAGTTCTTC. It is translated as CASSSGSYNEQFF.

The chain links TRBV6-8 to TRBJ2-6; a weak D match, TRBD2 (5 bases). This CDR3 is 17 amino acids long. Germline values: CDR1 MNHGY, CDR2 SAAAGT. V gave up 0 bases and J gave up 0 bases, with 9 bases separating them. The chain's CDR3 is CASSYSWEPSGANVLTF. The CDR3 nucleotides read TGTGCCAGCAGTTACTCGTGGGAGCCCTCTGGGGCCAACGTCCTGACTTTC.

J is TRBJ1-4 and V is TRBV11-3; no reliable D call. Germline loops: CDR1 SGHNT, CDR2 YENEEA. Trimming shortened V by 6 bases and J by 3 bases, and 14 bases separated the two germline ends. The CDR3 covers 15 residues. CDR3: CASSDLSSSNEKLFF. CDR3 bases: TGTGCCAGCAGTGACCTCTCAAGTTCTAATGAAAAACTGTTTTTT.

This chain joins TRBV5-1 and TRBJ2-7; a possible D gene is TRBD2 (6 bases). The CDR3 extends over 15 amino acids. With 4 bases removed from V and 0 bases from J, the gap between germline ends came to 14 bases. CDR1 SGHRS and CDR2 YFSETQ come from the germline V gene. The CDR3 loop reads CASSADIGSSYEQYF. DNA for the CDR3: TGCGCCAGCAGCGCGGACATCGGGAGCTCCTACGAGCAGTACTTC.

V is TRBV10-3 and J is TRBJ2-7; 7 bases are a match to TRBD1. This CDR3 has 15 residues. Germline V gives CDR1 ENHRY, CDR2 SYGVKD. V shed 0 bases and J 7 bases; nucleotides not matched to a gene: 9. Here the CDR3 DNA reads TGTGCCATCAGTGAGTCGAACAGGGGTCCCTTGGAGCAGTACTTC. This sequence encodes CAISESNRGPLEQYF.

This chain links TRBV28 with TRBJ2-1; D remains ambiguous. The CDR3 runs 13 residues. V was trimmed by 3 bases and J by 4 bases, leaving 7 bases between them. Germline V lookup: CDR1 MDHEN, CDR2 SYDVKM. For the CDR3, the DNA is TGTGCCAGCAGTTTCTCGGAGTACAATGAGCAGTTCTTC. Amino acids: CASSFSEYNEQFF.

The chain has TRBV4-1 and TRBJ2-7; 9 bases agree with TRBD2. Per germline, CDR1 MGHRA and CDR2 YSYEKL. The CDR3 spans 15 residues. With 4 bases clipped from V and 4 bases from J, the junction kept 8 bases outside the gene matches. The DNA of the CDR3 is TGCGCCAGCAGCCTGAGGAGTAGCGGGAGTTACGAGCAGTACTTC. Its protein is CASSLRSSGSYEQYF.

The gene calls are TRBV6-8 and TRBJ1-2; D perhaps matches TRBD1 (6 bases). Trimming cost V 0 bases and J 7 bases, with 12 bases left between them. CDR3 length equals 14 residues. Germline CDR1 and CDR2: MNHGY and SAAAGT. This CDR3 reads CASSYSPGAGGYTF. CDR3 nucleotides: TGTGCCAGCAGTTACTCGCCGGGGGCGGGTGGCTACACCTTC.

This clone was counted only a few times. This chain connects TRBV5-1 to TRBJ2-7; 9 nucleotides align to TRBD2. The CDR3 spans 17 residues. J lost 2 bases, V lost 0 bases, and 9 bases had no gene match. Germline V gene lookup returns CDR1 SGHRS and CDR2 YFSETQ. CDR3 nucleotide sequence: TGCGCCAGCAGCTTGGTAGGGAGCGGGAGGTCCCCCTACGAGCAGTACTTC. Translated, it gives CASSLVGSGRSPYEQYF.

The CDR3 coding sequence is TGTGCCAGTACTTCCTCCCAACGGGGAAAACTGTTTTTT. Protein sequence: CASTSSQRGKLFF. The chain has TRBV19 and TRBJ1-4; D ambiguous. The CDR3 is made up of 13 amino acids. Germline CDR1 LNHDA, CDR2 SQIVND (reference sequence). V dropped 7 bases and J dropped 10 bases, with 16 bases sitting between them.

The CDR3 nucleotides read TGTGCCAGCAGCCAAGGGCAGGGGGTCACTGAAGCTTTCTTT. Translating gives CASSQGQGVTEAFF. The V call is TRBV7-4, the J call TRBJ1-1; 7 nucleotides agree with TRBD1. The CDR3 covers 14 residues. V shed 5 bases, J shed 4 bases, and the junction held 7 bases outside the gene matches. Per germline, CDR1 SGHVT and CDR2 SQSDAQ.

This clone came up a few times. The V and J genes are TRBV11-3 and TRBJ1-4, with D perhaps TRBD1 (6 bases). Between the trimmed V and J ends, which lost 5 bases and 4 bases, there was a span of 17 bases. The germline V gene has CDR1 SGHNT and CDR2 YENEEA. There are 16 residues in the CDR3. The CDR3, as DNA: TGTGCCAGCAGCCAGGAGACAGGCCGCCTTAATGAAAAACTGTTTTTT. Its translation: CASSQETGRLNEKLFF.

The V gene is TRBV29-1, the J gene TRBJ2-5; no reliable D call. From germline, CDR1 is SQVTM and CDR2 ANQGSEA. V was trimmed by 0 bases and J by 2 bases, leaving 4 bases between them. The CDR3 sequence is 12 residues long. CDR3 region: CSVEEQQETQYF. The CDR3 nucleotides read TGCAGCGTTGAAGAACAGCAAGAGACCCAGTACTTC.

The CDR3 region is CASRRAGNQPQHF. CDR3 DNA: TGTGCCAGCAGACGCGCGGGGAATCAGCCCCAGCATTTT. V is TRBV6-8 and J is TRBJ1-5; the D is unclear. The CDR3 consists of 13 residues. The germline gives CDR1 MNHGY, CDR2 SAAAGT. The V and J ends lost 6 bases and 4 bases respectively, with 10 bases between them.

To note about this clone: At one end the junction does not follow the germline gene, possibly because of a read error. The chain uses TRBV10-3 and TRBJ2-2, with D perhaps matching TRBD1 or TRBD2 (5 bases each). From germline, CDR1 is ENHRY and CDR2 SYGVKD. The CDR3 is made up of 14 amino acids. In nucleotides, the CDR3 is TGTGCCAGCAGTGAGGGTTCAGGGACCGGGGAGCTGTTTTTT. The encoded protein is CASSEGSGTGELFF.